This T cell receptor (beta chain) was identified in a study of CD8+ T cells in alopecia areata. Findings of the study overall: The study found higher clonality in lesional than normal scalp, especially in alopecia totalis/universalis.

Lesional scalp tissue (obtained by punch biopsy) and peripheral blood were collected from alopecia areata patients. Extracted RNA was reverse transcribed, and the resulting cDNA served as sequencing template. Generated by immunoSEQ multiplex PCR, the TCRdb table keeps only in-frame clones and is missing some. The sample holds roughly 14,000 clones, about 60% seen once. Germline CDR1 reads MNHEY; CDR2 reads SMNVEV (reference sequence). The CDR3 sequence is 13 residues long. Trimming left V 3 bases short and J 4 bases short, with 9 bases between. This clone was detected only once. Antigen unknown. The sample was skin, taken at week 0. J is TRBJ1-2 and V is TRBV27; D gene unclear. This TCR was sampled from a human donor with alopecia areata. CDR3 residues: CASSLRAGYGYTF. For the CDR3, the DNA is TGTGCCAGCAGTTTGAGGGCGGGCTATGGCTACACCTTC.